This T cell receptor (beta chain) was recorded in a study of T-cell memory formation after mild COVID-19. Study results and limitations: CD4+ contracting clones were mainly CM and EM; CD8+ ones, EMRA. Pre-infection memory contained some responding clones, which suggested that cross-reactive memory had joined.

This CDR3 is 12 amino acids long. Germline V gene data show CDR1 as ENHRY and CDR2 as SYGVKD. V lost 10 bases and J lost 1, with 10 bases in between. In regard to this clonotype: Its cognate antigen is unknown.

After 5'RACE with constant-segment primers, TCR alpha and TCR beta cDNA libraries carrying sample barcodes and UMIs were obtained. TCRdb reprocessed the 5' RACE reads with MiXCR, giving one entry per CDR3 protein. The sample shows approximately 250,000 distinct CDR3 sequences, approximately 15% of them seen only once. The sequenced sample was PBMCs or a T cell subset sorted from them (not recorded which). The origin of this receptor is an adult woman who had mild COVID-19 (a few samples of this study predate the infection). Cell type and time point are not known. The genes are TRBV10-3 and TRBJ2-5, with unresolved D. The CDR3, as DNA: TGTGCCACCGGTCCCAGCCAAGAGACCCAGTACTTC. Translation gives CATGPSQETQYF.